These 16 T cell receptor beta chains share one sample of origin, sequenced in a study of cytotoxic CD8 clonotypes in ibrutinib-treated CLL. Method: immunoSEQ multiplex PCR; TCRdb's copy keeps in-frame clones and lacks some. The sample has over 250,000 clones; around 77% are singletons. Sequencing was performed on PBMCs, taken at disease progression, from a patient treated with ibrutinib. Receptors were obtained from a human donor with chronic lymphocytic leukemia.

The CDR3 region is CASSLRTWGTDTQYF. The CDR3 coding sequence is TGTGCCAGCAGCTTGAGGACCTGGGGGACAGATACGCAGTATTTT. V and J are TRBV7-6 and TRBJ2-3; D is possibly TRBD1 or TRBD2 (5 bases each). The CDR3 has 15 residues. Germline CDR1 reads SGHVS; CDR2 reads FNYEAQ. Trimming removed 3 bases at V and 3 bases at J, with 13 bases between.

With respect to this clone: This specimen includes other DNA sequences encoding the same CDR3. The chain combines TRBV4-1 with TRBJ2-1; weak D call: TRBD2 (5 bases). CDR1 is MGHRA, CDR2 YSYEKL, per germline. CDR3 length: 12 amino acids. Trimming removed 4 bases at V and 7 bases at J, with 8 bases between. The CDR3 is CASSPSGNEQFF. The CDR3 bases are TGCGCCAGCAGCCCCTCGGGAAATGAGCAGTTCTTC.

The chain joins TRBV6-5 to TRBJ2-7; D unresolved. CDR1 is MNHEY, CDR2 SVGAGI, per germline. CDR3 length equals 15 residues. The ends were cut back, 6 bases at V and 2 bases at J, with 17 bases in the middle. The CDR3, as DNA: TGTGCCAGCAGACCTTTTGACGGTCGTCCCTACGAGCAGTACTTC. Translating gives CASRPFDGRPYEQYF.

The chain employs TRBV28 and TRBJ1-3; 7 positions agree with TRBD1. V shed 3 bases and J 0 bases; nucleotides not matched to a gene: 8. The CDR3 extends over 17 amino acids. CDR1 and CDR2 from the germline V gene are MDHEN and SYDVKM. Written as DNA, the CDR3 is TGTGCCAGCAGTTTGAAGACAGGGTCCAGCTCTGGAAACACCATATATTTT. This codes for CASSLKTGSSSGNTIYF.

V gene TRBV19 combines with J gene TRBJ2-1; 10 nucleotides agree with TRBD2. The CDR3 sequence is 17 residues long. Germline V gene sequence: CDR1 LNHDA, CDR2 SQIVND (reference sequence). The V segment lost 7 bases and the J segment 3 bases; nucleotides outside the gene matches: 12. The CDR3 spells CASTHRPSGGVYNEQFF. The DNA of the CDR3 is TGTGCCAGTACCCATCGTCCTAGCGGGGGAGTCTACAATGAGCAGTTCTTC.

V gene TRBV28 combines with J gene TRBJ2-3; 8 bases map to TRBD2. The CDR3 contains 17 residues. The V segment lost 4 bases and the J segment 4 bases; nucleotides outside the gene matches: 13. From germline, CDR1 is MDHEN and CDR2 SYDVKM. The DNA of the CDR3 is TGTGCCAGCAGTTCCAGACTAGCGTTATTGAGGGCAGATACGCAGTATTTT. Translating it yields CASSSRLALLRADTQYF. The whole variable domain, filled in from reference TRBV28 and TRBJ2-3, reads DVKVTQSSRYLVKRTGEKVFLECVQDMDHENMFWYRQDPGLGLRLIYFSYDVKMKEKGDIPEGYSVSREKKERFSLILESASTNQTSMYLCASSSRLALLRADTQYFGPGTRLTVL.

The V and J genes are TRBV7-2 and TRBJ1-1; D is undetermined. Trimming took 8 bases from V and 8 from J, leaving 15 bases between them. The CDR3 totals 12 residues. The V gene's germline CDR1 is SGHTA and CDR2 FQGNSA. The CDR3 DNA sequence: TGTGCCAGCCGATACTTCTCAGAAGAAGCTTTCTTT. It yields the protein CASRYFSEEAFF.

This chain joins TRBV6-1 and TRBJ2-3; TRBD2 matches 7 bases. CDR1 MNHNS and CDR2 SASEGT come from the germline V gene. Trimming cost V 1 base and J 3 bases; bases outside gene matches: 7. This CDR3 has 16 amino acids. The CDR3 DNA is TGTGCCAGCAGTGAAGTCTGGCCGCGGGGGACAGATACGCAGTATTTT. Translated: CASSEVWPRGTDTQYF.

The chain carries TRBV2 and TRBJ2-2; D is ambiguous. This CDR3 is 14 amino acids long. Germline CDR1 and CDR2: SNHLY and FYNNEI. V shed 4 bases and J shed 3 bases, with 9 bases lying between them. DNA of the CDR3: TGTGCCAGCAGTGTAGCCAGAGACACCGGGGAGCTGTTTTTT. This sequence encodes CASSVARDTGELFF.

The rearrangement joins TRBV18 to TRBJ2-3; D ambiguous. The V and J ends lost 2 bases and 0 bases respectively, with 6 bases between them. This CDR3 spans 14 amino acids. Germline V gives CDR1 KGHSH, CDR2 LQKENI. This chain's CDR3 is CASSPNPSTDTQYF. The CDR3, as DNA: TGTGCCAGCTCACCAAACCCGAGCACAGATACGCAGTATTTT.

The V call is TRBV9, the J call TRBJ2-7; TRBD2 agrees at 9 bases. Per the germline V gene, CDR1 is SGDLS and CDR2 is YYNGEE. Trimming removed 4 bases from V and 2 bases from J; junction bases left unmatched: 10. This CDR3 has 16 residues. The CDR3 coding sequence is TGTGCCAGCAGCATAGCGGGGGCCTCTGCCACCTACGAGCAGTACTTC. Amino acids: CASSIAGASATYEQYF.

The chain is built from TRBV7-2 and TRBJ1-3; D might be TRBD1 (6 bases). Germline V gene lookup returns CDR1 SGHTA and CDR2 FQGNSA. This CDR3 spans 16 amino acids. V was clipped by 3 bases and J by 0 bases, with 12 bases between them. The CDR3 reads CASSFMRGGSGNTIYF. CDR3 bases: TGTGCCAGCAGCTTCATGAGGGGGGGCTCTGGAAACACCATATATTTT.

The sample holds one count of this clone. The chain recombines TRBV9 with TRBJ2-3, with 7 bases aligning to TRBD2. Germline V gene sequence: CDR1 SGDLS, CDR2 YYNGEE. The CDR3 is 17 residues long. After removal of 0 bases from V and 0 bases from J, the junction contained 7 bases not matched to a gene. Here the CDR3 reads CASSVDPSGTSTDTQYF. CDR3 in DNA: TGTGCCAGCAGCGTAGACCCCAGCGGGACGAGCACAGATACGCAGTATTTT.

This sequence joins TRBV2 and TRBJ1-4; D ambiguous. V gave up 7 bases and J gave up 9 bases, with 12 bases separating them. The germline gives CDR1 SNHLY, CDR2 FYNNEI. This CDR3 comprises 12 residues. CDR3 in DNA: TGTGCCAGCAAGGCTCTGGGCCAAAAACTGTTTTTT. It translates to CASKALGQKLFF.

This chain joins TRBV7-8 and TRBJ2-7, with unresolved D. The CDR3 consists of 13 residues. Trimming removed 0 bases at V and 2 bases at J, with 5 bases between. Germline loops: CDR1 SGHVS, CDR2 FQNEAQ. This CDR3 is CASSLATPYEQYF. The CDR3 DNA follows: TGTGCCAGCAGCTTAGCTACGCCCTACGAGCAGTACTTC.

V and J are TRBV7-9 and TRBJ2-7; 9 bases are a match to TRBD1. The CDR3 covers 13 residues. Germline V gene sequence: CDR1 SEHNR, CDR2 FQNEAQ (reference sequence). V was clipped by 7 bases and J by 0 bases; unmatched bases: 1. CDR3 sequence reads: CASTGQGSYEQYF. CDR3 nucleotides: TGTGCCAGCACGGGACAGGGCTCCTACGAGCAGTACTTC.